Below are 3 T cell receptor beta chains sequenced from a single sample in a study of T-cell memory formation after mild COVID-19. From the 5' RACE reads, TCRdb called clonotypes with MiXCR, one entry per CDR3 protein. Among nearly 350,000 distinct CDR3 sequences listed, over 10% were seen once. The specimen sequenced was PBMCs or a T cell subset sorted from them (not recorded which). The receptor source for this set is a man between 18 and 35 years old who had mild COVID-19 (a few samples of this study predate the infection). Cell type and time point are not known.

This clonotype was observed a handful of times. The CDR3 nucleotides are TGTGCCAGCAGTTACTCGGGGACAACGACCACTGAAGCTTTCTTT. Its translation is CASSYSGTTTTEAFF. This chain joins TRBV6-5 and TRBJ1-1; maybe TRBD1 (6 bases). Germline CDR1 MNHEY, CDR2 SVGAGI. This CDR3 has 15 residues. Trimming removed 0 bases at V and 4 bases at J, with 12 bases between.

Within the sample, this clonotype is medium-sized (0.01 to 0.1%). This chain connects TRBV25-1 to TRBJ2-1; 9 positions agree with TRBD2. The CDR3 runs 15 residues. Germline CDR1 and CDR2: MGHDK and SYGVNS. J lost 6 bases, V lost 1 base, and 4 bases had no gene match. The CDR3 loop reads CASSELAGEVNEQFF. The CDR3 DNA reads TGTGCCAGCAGTGAATTAGCGGGGGAGGTCAATGAGCAGTTCTTC. Supplemented by reference TRBV25-1 and TRBJ2-1, the full variable domain reads EADIYQTPRYLVIGTGKKITLECSQTMGHDKMYWYQQDPGMELHLIHYSYGVNSTEKGDLSSESTVSRIRTEHFPLTLESARPSHTSQYLCASSELAGEVNEQFFGPGTRLTVL.

This clonotype was recorded a few times. The J gene is TRBJ1-1, the V gene TRBV28; D unclear. The CDR3 loop spans 13 amino acids. Germline CDR1 and CDR2: MDHEN and SYDVKM. V lost 7 bases and J lost 8, with 17 bases in between. The CDR3 loop is CASKPEGAKEAFF. CDR3 DNA sequence: TGTGCCAGCAAACCCGAGGGCGCAAAGGAAGCTTTCTTT.